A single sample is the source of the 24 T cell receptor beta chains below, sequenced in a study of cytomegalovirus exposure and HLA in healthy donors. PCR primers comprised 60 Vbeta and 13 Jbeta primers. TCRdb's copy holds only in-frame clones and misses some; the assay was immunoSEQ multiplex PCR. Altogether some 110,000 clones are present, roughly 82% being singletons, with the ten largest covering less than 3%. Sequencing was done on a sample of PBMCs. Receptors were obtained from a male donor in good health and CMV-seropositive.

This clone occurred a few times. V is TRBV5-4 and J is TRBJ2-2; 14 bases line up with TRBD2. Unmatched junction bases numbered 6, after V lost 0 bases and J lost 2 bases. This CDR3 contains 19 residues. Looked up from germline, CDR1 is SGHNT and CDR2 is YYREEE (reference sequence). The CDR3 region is CASSLGLAGGRYNTGELFF. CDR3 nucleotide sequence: TGTGCCAGCAGCTTGGGACTAGCGGGGGGGCGATACAACACCGGGGAGCTGTTTTTT.

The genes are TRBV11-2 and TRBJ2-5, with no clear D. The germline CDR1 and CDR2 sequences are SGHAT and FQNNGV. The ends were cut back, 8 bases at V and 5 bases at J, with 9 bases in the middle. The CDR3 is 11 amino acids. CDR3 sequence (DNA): TGTGCCAGCCTCTTCCTGGAGACCCAGTACTTC. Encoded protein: CASLFLETQYF.

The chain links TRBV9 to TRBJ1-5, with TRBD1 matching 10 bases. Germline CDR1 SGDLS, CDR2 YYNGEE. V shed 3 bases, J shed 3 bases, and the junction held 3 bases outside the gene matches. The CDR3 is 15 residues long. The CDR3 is CASSADRGPNQPQHF. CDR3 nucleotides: TGTGCCAGCAGCGCAGACAGGGGGCCCAATCAGCCCCAGCATTTT.

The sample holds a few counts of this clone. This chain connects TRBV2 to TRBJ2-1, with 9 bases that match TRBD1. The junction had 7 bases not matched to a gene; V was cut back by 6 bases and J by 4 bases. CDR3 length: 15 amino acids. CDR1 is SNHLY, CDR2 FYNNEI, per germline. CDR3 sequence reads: CASRAGTGKYNEQFF. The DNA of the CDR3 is TGTGCCAGCAGAGCCGGGACAGGGAAGTACAATGAGCAGTTCTTC.

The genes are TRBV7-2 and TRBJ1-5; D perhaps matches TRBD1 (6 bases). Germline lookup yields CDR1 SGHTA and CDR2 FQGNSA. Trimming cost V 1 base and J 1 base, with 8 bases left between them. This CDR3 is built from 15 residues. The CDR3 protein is CASSLDRASNQPQHF. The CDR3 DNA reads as TGTGCCAGCAGCTTAGACAGGGCGAGCAATCAGCCCCAGCATTTT.

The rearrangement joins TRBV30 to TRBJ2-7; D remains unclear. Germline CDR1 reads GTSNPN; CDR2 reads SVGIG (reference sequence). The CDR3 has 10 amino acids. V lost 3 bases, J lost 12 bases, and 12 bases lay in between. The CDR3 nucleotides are TGTGCCTGGAGCCCCCGCGTCCCGTACTTC. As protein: CAWSPRVPYF.

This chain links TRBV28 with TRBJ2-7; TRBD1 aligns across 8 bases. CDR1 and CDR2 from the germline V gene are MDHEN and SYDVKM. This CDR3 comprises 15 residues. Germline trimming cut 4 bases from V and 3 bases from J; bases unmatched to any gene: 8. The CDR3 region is CASSSPGTGIYEQYF. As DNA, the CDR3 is TGTGCCAGCAGTTCCCCCGGGACAGGCATCTACGAGCAGTACTTC.

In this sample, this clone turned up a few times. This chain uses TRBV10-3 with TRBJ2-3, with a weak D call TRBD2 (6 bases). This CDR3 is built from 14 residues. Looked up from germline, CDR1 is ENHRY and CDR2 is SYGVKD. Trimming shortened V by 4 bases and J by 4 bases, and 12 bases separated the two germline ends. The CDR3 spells CAISVRGSADTQYF. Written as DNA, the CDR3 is TGTGCCATCAGTGTCCGGGGGTCTGCAGATACGCAGTATTTT.

The CDR3 DNA follows: TGTGCCAGCAGTTTAAGTAGACAGGGGTTTGCTCAGCCCCAGCATTTT. It yields the protein CASSLSRQGFAQPQHF. The J gene is TRBJ1-5, the V gene TRBV28, with 8 bases fitting TRBD1. The CDR3 is 16 residues long. The V segment lost 2 bases and the J segment 6 bases; nucleotides outside the gene matches: 9. Per the germline V gene, CDR1 is MDHEN and CDR2 is SYDVKM.

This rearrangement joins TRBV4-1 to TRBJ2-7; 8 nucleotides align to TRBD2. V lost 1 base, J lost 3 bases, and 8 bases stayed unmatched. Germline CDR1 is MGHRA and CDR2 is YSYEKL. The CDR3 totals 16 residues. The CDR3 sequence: CASSQGQGGGSYEQYF. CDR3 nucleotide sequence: TGCGCCAGCAGCCAAGGTCAAGGCGGGGGGAGCTACGAGCAGTACTTC.

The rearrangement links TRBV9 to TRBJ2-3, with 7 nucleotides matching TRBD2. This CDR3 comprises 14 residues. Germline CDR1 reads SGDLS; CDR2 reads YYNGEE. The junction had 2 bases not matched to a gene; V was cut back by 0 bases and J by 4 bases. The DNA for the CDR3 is TGTGCCAGCAGCGTAGCGGGAGGCCCAGATACGCAGTATTTT. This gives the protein CASSVAGGPDTQYF.

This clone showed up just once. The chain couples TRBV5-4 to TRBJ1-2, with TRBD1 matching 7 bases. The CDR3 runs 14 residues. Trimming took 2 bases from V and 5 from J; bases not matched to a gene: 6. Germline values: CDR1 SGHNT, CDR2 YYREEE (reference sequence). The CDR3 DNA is TGTGCCAGCAGCTTCAAAGGGGGCCCGTATGGCTACACCTTC. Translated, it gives CASSFKGGPYGYTF.

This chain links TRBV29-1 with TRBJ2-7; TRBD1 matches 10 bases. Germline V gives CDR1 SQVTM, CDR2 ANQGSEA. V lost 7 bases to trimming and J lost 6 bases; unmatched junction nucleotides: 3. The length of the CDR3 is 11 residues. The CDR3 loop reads CSGGQGSEQYF. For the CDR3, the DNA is TGCAGCGGGGGACAGGGGAGCGAGCAGTACTTC.

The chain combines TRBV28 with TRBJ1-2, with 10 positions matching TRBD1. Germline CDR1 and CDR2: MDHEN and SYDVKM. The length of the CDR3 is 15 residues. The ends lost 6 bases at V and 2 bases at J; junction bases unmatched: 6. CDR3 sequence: CASSPGTGANYGYTF. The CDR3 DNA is TGTGCCAGCAGCCCCGGGACAGGGGCCAACTATGGCTACACCTTC.

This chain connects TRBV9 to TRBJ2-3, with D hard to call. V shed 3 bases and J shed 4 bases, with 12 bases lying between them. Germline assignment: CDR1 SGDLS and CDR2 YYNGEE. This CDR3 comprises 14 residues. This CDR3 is CASSGGRAADTQYF. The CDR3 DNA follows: TGTGCCAGCAGCGGTGGGCGAGCCGCAGATACGCAGTATTTT.

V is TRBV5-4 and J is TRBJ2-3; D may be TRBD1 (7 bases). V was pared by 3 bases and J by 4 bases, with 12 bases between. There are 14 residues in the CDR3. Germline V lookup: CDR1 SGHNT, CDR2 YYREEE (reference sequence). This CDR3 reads CASSSTGRSDTQYF. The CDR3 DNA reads TGTGCCAGCAGCTCGACAGGGAGGTCAGATACGCAGTATTTT.

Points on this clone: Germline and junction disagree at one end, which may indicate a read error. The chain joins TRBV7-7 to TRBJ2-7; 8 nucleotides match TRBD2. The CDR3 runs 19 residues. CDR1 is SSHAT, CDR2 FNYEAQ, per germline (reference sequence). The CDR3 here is CASSWGAGFQREPPYEQYF. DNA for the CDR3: TGTGCTAGCAGCTGGGGGGCAGGGTTCCAGCGGGAGCCTCCCTACGAGCAGTACTTC.

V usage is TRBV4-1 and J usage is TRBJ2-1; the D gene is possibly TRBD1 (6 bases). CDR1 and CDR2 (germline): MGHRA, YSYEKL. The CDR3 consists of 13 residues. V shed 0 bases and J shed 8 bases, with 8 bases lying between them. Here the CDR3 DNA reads TGCGCCAGCAGCCAAGAAAGGGGGTATGAGCAGTTCTTC. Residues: CASSQERGYEQFF.

The CDR3 is CASSPRLAGALQETQYF. The CDR3, as DNA: TGTGCCAGCAGTCCCAGACTAGCGGGGGCCCTACAAGAGACCCAGTACTTC. This sequence joins TRBV27 and TRBJ2-5, with TRBD2 matching 12 bases. The ends lost 5 bases at V and 2 bases at J; junction bases unmatched: 9. The CDR3 extends over 17 amino acids. In germline, CDR1 is MNHEY, CDR2 SMNVEV (reference sequence).

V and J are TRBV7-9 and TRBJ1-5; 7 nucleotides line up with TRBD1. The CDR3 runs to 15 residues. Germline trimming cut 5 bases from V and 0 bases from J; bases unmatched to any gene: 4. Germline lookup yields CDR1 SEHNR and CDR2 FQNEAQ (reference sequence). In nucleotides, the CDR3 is TGTGCCAGCAGCGGGGACAGCTTTAGCAATCAGCCCCAGCATTTT. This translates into CASSGDSFSNQPQHF. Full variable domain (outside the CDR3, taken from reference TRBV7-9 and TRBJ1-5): DTGVSQNPRHKITKRGQNVTFRCDPISEHNRLYWYRQTLGQGPEFLTYFQNEAQLEKSRLLSDRFSAERPKGSFSTLEIQRTEQGDSAMYLCASSGDSFSNQPQHFGDGTRLSIL.

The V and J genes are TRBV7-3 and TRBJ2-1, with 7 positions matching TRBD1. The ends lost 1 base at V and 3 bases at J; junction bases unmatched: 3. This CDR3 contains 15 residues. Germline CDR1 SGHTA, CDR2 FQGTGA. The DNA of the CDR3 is TGTGCCAGCAGCTTAAGACAGGGCTTCTACAATGAGCAGTTCTTC. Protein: CASSLRQGFYNEQFF.

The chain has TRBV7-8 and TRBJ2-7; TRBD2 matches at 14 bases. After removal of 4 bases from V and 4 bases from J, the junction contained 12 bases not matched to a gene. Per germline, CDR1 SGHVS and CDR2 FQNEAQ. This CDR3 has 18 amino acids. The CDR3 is CASSSALRTSGGNYEQYF. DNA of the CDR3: TGTGCCAGCAGCTCCGCTCTTAGGACTAGCGGGGGGAATTACGAGCAGTACTTC.

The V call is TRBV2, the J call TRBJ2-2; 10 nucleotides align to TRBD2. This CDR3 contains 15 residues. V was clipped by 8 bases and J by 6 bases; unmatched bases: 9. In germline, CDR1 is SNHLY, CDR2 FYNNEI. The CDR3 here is CASSHSGGFAGELFF. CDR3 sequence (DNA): TGTGCCAGCTCCCATAGCGGGGGGTTCGCCGGGGAGCTGTTTTTT.

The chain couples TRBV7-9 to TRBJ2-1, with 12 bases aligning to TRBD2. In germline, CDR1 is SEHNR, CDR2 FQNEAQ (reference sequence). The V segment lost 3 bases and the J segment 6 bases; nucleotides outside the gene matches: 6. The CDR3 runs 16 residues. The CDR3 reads CASSFPTSGSSNEQFF. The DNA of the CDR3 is TGTGCCAGCAGCTTCCCGACTAGCGGGAGTTCCAATGAGCAGTTCTTC.